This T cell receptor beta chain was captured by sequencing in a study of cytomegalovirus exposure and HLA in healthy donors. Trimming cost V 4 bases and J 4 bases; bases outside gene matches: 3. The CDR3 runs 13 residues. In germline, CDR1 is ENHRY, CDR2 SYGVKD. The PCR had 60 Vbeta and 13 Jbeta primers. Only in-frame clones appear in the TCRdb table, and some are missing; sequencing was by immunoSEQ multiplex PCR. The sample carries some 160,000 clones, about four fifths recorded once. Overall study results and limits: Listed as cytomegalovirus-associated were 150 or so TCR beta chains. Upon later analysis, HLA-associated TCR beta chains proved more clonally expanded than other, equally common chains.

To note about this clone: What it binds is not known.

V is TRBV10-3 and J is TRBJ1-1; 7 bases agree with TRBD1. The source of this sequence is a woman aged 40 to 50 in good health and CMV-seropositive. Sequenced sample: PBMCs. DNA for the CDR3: TGTGCCATCAGTGCCCAGGGGGGCACTGAAGCTTTCTTT. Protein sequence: CAISAQGGTEAFF.